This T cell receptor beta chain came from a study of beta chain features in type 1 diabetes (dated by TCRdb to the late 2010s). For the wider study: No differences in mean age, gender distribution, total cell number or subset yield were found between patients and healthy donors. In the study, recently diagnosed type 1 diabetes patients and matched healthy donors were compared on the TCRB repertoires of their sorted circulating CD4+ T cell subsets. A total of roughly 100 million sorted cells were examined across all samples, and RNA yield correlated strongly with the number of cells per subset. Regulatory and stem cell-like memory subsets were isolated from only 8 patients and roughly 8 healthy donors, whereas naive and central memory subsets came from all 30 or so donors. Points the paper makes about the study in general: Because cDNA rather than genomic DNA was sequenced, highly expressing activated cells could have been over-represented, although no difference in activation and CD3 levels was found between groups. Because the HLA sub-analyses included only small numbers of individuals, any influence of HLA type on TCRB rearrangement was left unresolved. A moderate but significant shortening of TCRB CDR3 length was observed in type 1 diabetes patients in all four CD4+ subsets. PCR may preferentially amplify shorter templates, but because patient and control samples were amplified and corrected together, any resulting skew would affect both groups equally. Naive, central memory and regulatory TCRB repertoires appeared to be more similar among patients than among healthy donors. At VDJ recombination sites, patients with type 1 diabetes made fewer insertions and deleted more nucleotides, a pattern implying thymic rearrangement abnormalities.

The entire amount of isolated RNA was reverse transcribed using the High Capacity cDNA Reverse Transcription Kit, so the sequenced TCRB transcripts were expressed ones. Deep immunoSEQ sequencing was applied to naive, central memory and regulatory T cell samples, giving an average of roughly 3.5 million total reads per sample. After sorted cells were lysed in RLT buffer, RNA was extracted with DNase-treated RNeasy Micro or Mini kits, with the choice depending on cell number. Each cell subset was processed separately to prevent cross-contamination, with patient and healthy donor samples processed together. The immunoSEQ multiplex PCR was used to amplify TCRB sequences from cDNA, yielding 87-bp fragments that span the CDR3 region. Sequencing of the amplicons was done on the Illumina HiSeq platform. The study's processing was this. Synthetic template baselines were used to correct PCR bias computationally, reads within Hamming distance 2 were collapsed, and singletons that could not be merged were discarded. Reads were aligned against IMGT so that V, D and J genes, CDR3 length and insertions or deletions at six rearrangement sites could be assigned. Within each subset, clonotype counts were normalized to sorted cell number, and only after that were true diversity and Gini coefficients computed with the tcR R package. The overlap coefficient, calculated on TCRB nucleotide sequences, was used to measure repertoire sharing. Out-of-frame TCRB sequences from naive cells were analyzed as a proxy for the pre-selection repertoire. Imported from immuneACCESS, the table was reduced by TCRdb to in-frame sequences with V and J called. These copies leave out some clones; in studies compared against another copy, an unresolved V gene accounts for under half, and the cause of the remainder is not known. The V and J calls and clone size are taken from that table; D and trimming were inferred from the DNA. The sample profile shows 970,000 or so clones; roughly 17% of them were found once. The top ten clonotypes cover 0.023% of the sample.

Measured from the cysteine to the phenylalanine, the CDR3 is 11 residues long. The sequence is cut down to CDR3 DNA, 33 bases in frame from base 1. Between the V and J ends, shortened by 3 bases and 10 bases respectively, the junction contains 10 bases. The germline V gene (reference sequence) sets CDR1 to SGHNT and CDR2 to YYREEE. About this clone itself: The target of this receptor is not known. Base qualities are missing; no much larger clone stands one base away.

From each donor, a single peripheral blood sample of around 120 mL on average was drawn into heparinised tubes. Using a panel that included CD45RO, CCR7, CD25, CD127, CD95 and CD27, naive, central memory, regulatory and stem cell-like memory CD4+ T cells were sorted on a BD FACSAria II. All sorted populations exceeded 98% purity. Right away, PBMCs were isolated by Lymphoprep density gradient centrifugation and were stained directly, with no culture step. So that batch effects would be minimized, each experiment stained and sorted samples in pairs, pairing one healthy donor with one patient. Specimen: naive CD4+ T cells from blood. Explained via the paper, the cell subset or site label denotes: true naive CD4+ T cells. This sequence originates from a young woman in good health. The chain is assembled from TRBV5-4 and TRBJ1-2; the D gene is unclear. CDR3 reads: CASSSERAYTF. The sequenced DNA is TGTGCCAGCAGCTCAGAGAGGGCCTACACCTTC.